This TCR beta chain was retrieved from a study of T cell repertoires in cytomegalovirus infection. TCRdb used MiXCR to reprocess the reads, holding one entry per CDR3 protein. This table has fewer than 1,000,000 distinct CDR3 sequences, roughly 30% appearing once. Of note for this clonotype: Its matching antigen is unknown.

Germline V gene sequence: CDR1 SGHTA, CDR2 FQGTGA. The junction had 7 bases not matched to a gene; V was cut back by 4 bases and J by 4 bases. This CDR3 contains 15 residues. Sequenced here: cultured CD8+ T cells from PBMCs, sampled from culture after CMV antigen stimulation. The V and J genes are TRBV7-3 and TRBJ1-1; 9 nucleotides agree with TRBD1. The clonotype comes from a human donor in good health (CMV status not recorded). Some clones in this sample may be carry-over from other donors' samples. CDR3 in amino acids: CASSYTGGAGTEAFF. CDR3 bases: TGTGCCAGCAGCTACACAGGGGGCGCGGGCACTGAAGCTTTCTTT.